This T cell receptor beta chain was documented in a study of T cell changes during pregnancy in multiple sclerosis. V was pared by 7 bases and J by 9 bases, with 9 bases of the junction left unmatched. CDR1 and CDR2 from the germline V gene are SNHLY and FYNNEI. The CDR3 consists of 13 residues. This clone was recorded only once. The repertoire was sequenced with immunoSEQ multiplex PCR; TCRdb's copy has only in-frame clones and lacks some. Among tens of thousands of clones listed, approximately 88% were seen once. The V call is TRBV2, the J call TRBJ2-1; 7 bases line up with TRBD2. The starting material was peripheral blood, obtained in the first trimester of pregnancy. The sequence came from a female donor in good health, enrolled as a control in a pregnancy study. CDR3: CASMVGGPLEQFF. The CDR3 nucleotides read TGTGCCAGCATGGTGGGAGGGCCACTTGAGCAGTTCTTC.